The following is a T cell receptor beta chain sequence with its context. One entry per CDR3 protein results from TCRdb running MiXCR on the reads. Altogether 200,000 to 250,000 distinct CDR3 sequences are present, approximately 24% being singletons, with the ten largest covering roughly 20%. The record originates from a study of T cell repertoires in cytomegalovirus infection. Unmatched junction bases numbered 4, after V lost 4 bases and J lost 5 bases. The CDR3 runs to 14 residues. Germline lookup yields CDR1 LNHNV and CDR2 YYDKDF (reference sequence). This chain uses TRBV15 with TRBJ2-1, with 8 bases identical to TRBD1. Sequencing was done on a sample of CD8+ T cells from PBMCs. The origin of this receptor is a human donor in good health (CMV status not recorded). Some clones in this sample may be carry-over from other donors' samples. The CDR3 DNA sequence: TGTGCCACCAGCACCCGGACAGGGAACAATGAGCAGTTCTTC. This encodes CATSTRTGNNEQFF.